This TCR beta chain was found in a study of graft-versus-host responses after intestinal transplantation. Overall study: Recipients underwent multivisceral, liver-intestinal, or isolated intestinal transplants. After anti-thymocyte globulin induction, recipients took tacrolimus and steroids for around three years. Study conclusions and caveats: GvH clones occurred in recipient marrow; some first appeared in ileum or blood.

The V gene end was trimmed by 2 bases and the J gene end by 11 bases; junction bases not matched to a gene: 8. The CDR3 spans 13 residues. From germline, CDR1 is SGHTA and CDR2 FQGNSA. Profiled with immunoSEQ multiplex PCR; TCRdb holds only in-frame clones, not every one. The sample records over 80,000 clones, roughly 90% being singletons. Of note for this clone: Its specificity is not known.

Source: unstimulated CD8+ T cells sorted from spleen or lymph node cells, taken before transplant. The TCR originated in a human donor who was the organ donor for an intestinal transplant. The genes are TRBV7-2 and TRBJ2-5; 7 bases are a match to TRBD2. Here the CDR3 DNA reads TGTGCCAGCAGCTTATCCCGCGGACTAGAGCAGTACTTC. It encodes CASSLSRGLEQYF.